This TCR beta chain was obtained from a study of T cells in Graves' hyperthyroidism and ophthalmopathy. V dropped 0 bases and J dropped 2 bases, with 7 bases sitting between them. From germline, CDR1 is KGHDR and CDR2 SFDVKD. This CDR3 contains 14 residues. What was amplified from RNA transcripts were TCR beta CDR3 regions. TCR CDR3 regions were first amplified by RT-PCR with HTBI primers. TCRdb redid the calling of the multiplex PCR reads with MiXCR, one entry per CDR3 protein. The sample shows about 360,000 distinct CDR3 sequences, roughly 13% of them seen only once. PBMCs stemmed from 10 ml fresh peripheral blood.

The sequencing sample was made of blood. The genes are TRBV24-1 and TRBJ2-7; no firm D call. The clonotype comes from a young woman with Graves' hyperthyroidism. CDR3 nucleotides: TGTGCCACCAGTGATTTGAACAACCCCTACGAGCAGTACTTC. This gives the protein CATSDLNNPYEQYF.